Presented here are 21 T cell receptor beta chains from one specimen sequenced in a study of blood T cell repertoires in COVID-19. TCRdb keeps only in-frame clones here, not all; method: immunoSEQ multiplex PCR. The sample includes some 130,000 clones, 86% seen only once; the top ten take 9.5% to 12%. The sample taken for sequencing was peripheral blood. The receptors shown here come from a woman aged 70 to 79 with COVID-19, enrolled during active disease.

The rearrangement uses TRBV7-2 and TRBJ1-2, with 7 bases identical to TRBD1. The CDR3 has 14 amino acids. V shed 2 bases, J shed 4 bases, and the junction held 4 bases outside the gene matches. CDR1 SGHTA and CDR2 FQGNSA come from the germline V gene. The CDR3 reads CASSLSGQAYGYTF. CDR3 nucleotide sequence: TGTGCCAGCAGCTTAAGTGGACAGGCCTATGGCTACACCTTC.

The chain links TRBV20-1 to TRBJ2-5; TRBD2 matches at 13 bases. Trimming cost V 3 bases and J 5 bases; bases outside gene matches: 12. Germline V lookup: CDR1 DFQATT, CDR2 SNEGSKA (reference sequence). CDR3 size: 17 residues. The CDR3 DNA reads TGCAGTGCTAGTGGGACTAGCGGGACCGGCTTGGAGGAGACCCAGTACTTC. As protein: CSASGTSGTGLEETQYF.

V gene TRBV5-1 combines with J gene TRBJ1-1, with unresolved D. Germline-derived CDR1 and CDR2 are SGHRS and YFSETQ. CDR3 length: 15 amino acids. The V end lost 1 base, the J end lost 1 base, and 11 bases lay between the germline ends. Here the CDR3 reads CASSLNVPGNTEAFF. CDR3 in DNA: TGCGCCAGCAGCTTGAACGTCCCGGGGAACACTGAAGCTTTCTTT.

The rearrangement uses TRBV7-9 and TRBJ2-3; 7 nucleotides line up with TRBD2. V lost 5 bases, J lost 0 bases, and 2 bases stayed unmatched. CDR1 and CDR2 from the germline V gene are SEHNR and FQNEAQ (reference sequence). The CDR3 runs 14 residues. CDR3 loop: CASSQLASTDTQYF. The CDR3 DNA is TGTGCCAGCAGCCAACTAGCGAGCACAGATACGCAGTATTTT.

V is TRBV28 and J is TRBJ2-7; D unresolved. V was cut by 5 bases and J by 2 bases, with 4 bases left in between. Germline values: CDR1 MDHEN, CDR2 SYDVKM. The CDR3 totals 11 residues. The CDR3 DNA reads TGTGCCAGCAGTGTCGCCTACGAGCAGTACTTC. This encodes CASSVAYEQYF.

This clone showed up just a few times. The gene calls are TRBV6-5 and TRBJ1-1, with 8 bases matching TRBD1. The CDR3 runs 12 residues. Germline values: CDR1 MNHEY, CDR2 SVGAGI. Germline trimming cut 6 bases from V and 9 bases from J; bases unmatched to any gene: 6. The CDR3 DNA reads TGTGCCAGCAGACCCGACAGGGGAAAAGCTTTCTTT. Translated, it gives CASRPDRGKAFF.

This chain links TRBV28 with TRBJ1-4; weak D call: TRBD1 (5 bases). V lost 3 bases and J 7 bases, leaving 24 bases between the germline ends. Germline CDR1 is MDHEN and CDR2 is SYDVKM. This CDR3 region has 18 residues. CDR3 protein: CASSFLLGVGGEGEKLFF. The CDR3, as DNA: TGTGCCAGCAGTTTCCTCCTAGGGGTCGGGGGAGAGGGTGAAAAACTGTTTTTT.

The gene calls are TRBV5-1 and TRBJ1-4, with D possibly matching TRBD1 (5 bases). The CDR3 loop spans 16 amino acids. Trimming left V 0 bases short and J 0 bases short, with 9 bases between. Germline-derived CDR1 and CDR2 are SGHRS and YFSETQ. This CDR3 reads CASSLDRPATNEKLFF. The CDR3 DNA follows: TGCGCCAGCAGCTTGGACAGGCCAGCAACTAATGAAAAACTGTTTTTT.

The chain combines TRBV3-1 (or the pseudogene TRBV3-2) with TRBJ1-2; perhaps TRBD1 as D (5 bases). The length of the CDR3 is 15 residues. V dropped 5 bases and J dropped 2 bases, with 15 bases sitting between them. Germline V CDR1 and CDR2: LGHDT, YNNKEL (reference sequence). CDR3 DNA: TGTGCCAGCAGCGACGACCCGACAGTGAACTATGGCTACACCTTC. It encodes CASSDDPTVNYGYTF.

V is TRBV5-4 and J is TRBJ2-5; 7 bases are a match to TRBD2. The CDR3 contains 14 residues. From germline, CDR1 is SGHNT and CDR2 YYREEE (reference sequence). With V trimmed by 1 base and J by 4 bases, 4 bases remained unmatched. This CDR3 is CASSLPGGGETQYF. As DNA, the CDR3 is TGTGCCAGCAGCTTGCCGGGGGGTGGAGAGACCCAGTACTTC.

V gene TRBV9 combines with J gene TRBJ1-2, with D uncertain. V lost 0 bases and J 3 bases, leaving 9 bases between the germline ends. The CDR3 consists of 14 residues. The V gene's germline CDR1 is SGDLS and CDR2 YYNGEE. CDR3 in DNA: TGTGCCAGCAGCGTAGGAATGGGAGACTATGGCTACACCTTC. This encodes CASSVGMGDYGYTF.

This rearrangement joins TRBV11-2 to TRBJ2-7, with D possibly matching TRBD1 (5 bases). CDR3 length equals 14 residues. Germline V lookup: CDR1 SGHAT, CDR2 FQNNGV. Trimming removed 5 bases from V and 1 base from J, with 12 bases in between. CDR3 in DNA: TGTGCCAGCAGCATTCGTAGACAGTCCTACGAGCAGTACTTC. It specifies CASSIRRQSYEQYF.

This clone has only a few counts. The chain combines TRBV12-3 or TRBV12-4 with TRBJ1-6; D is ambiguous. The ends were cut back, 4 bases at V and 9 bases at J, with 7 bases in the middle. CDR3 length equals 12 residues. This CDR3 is CASSSEFSPLHF. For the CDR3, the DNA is TGTGCCAGCAGTTCCGAGTTTTCACCCCTCCACTTT.

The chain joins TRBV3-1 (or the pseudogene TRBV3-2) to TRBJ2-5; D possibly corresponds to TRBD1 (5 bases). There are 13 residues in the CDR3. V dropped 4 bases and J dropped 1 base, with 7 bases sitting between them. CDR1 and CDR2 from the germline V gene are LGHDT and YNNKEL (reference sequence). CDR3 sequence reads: CASSLQGQETQYF. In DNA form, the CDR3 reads TGTGCCAGCAGCCTTCAGGGCCAAGAGACCCAGTACTTC.

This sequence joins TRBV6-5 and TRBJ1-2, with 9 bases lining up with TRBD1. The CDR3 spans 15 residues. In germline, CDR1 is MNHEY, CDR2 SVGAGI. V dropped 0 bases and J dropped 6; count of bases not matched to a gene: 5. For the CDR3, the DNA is TGTGCCAGCAGTTACTCCAAGACAGGGGGAAATGGCTACACCTTC. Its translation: CASSYSKTGGNGYTF.

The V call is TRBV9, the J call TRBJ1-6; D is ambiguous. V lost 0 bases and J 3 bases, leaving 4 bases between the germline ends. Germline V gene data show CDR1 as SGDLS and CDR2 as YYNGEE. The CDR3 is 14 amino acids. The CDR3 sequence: CASSVAGYNSPLHF. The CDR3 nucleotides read TGTGCCAGCAGCGTAGCAGGCTATAATTCACCCCTCCACTTT.

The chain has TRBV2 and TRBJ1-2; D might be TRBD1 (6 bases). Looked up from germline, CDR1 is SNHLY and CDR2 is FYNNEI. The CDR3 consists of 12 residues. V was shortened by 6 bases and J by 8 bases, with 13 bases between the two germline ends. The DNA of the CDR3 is TGTGCCAGCAGCCCCGGGGGGGCAGGCTACACCTTC. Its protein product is CASSPGGAGYTF.

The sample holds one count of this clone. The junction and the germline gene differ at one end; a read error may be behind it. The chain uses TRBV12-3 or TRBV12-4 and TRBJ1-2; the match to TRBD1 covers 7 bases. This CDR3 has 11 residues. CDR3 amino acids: CASSLRGQRQF. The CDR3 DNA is TGTGCCAGCAGTCTAAGGGGGCAGCGTCAATTC.

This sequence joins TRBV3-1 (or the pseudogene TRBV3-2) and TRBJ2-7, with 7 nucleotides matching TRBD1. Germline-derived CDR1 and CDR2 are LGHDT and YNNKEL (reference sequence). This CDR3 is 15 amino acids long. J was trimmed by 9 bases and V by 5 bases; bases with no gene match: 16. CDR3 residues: CASSRDGTAPSGQYF. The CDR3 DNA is TGTGCCAGCAGCAGAGACGGGACAGCCCCTTCCGGGCAGTACTTC.

The CDR3 protein is CASSLDTRRGPTYNEQFF. CDR3 in DNA: TGTGCCAGCAGCTTAGATACTCGGAGGGGGCCAACCTACAATGAGCAGTTCTTC. V gene TRBV11-2 combines with J gene TRBJ2-1; the D gene is possibly TRBD1 (7 bases). CDR3 length: 18 amino acids. V lost 0 bases to trimming and J lost 2 bases, with 17 bases between them. Germline-derived CDR1 and CDR2 are SGHAT and FQNNGV.

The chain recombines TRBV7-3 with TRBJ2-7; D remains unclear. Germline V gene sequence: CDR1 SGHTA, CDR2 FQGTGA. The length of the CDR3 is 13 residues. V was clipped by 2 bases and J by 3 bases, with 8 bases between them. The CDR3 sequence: CASSLDWNYEQYF. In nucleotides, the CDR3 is TGTGCCAGCAGCTTAGACTGGAACTACGAGCAGTACTTC. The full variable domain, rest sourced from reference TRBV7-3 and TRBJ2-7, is GAGVSQTPSNKVTEKGKYVELRCDPISGHTALYWYRQSLGQGPEFLIYFQGTGAADDSGLPNDRFFAVRPEGSVSTLKIQRTERGDSAVYLCASSLDWNYEQYFGPGTRLTVT.